Shown below are 22 T cell receptor beta chains from a single sample sequenced in a study of T cell repertoires in cytomegalovirus infection. TCRdb reprocessed the reads via MiXCR and lists one record per CDR3 protein. Among 450,000 to 600,000 distinct CDR3 sequences, approximately 46% were seen once, and the ten largest hold around 45%. No antigen has been identified for these receptors. The sample consisted of cultured PBMCs, taken from culture after CMV antigen stimulation. The receptors stem from a human donor in good health (CMV status not recorded). Some clones in this sample may be carry-over from other donors' samples.

The J gene is TRBJ2-3, the V gene TRBV5-4; possibly TRBD2 for D (6 bases). The CDR3 runs 15 residues. The ends were cut back, 4 bases at V and 1 base at J, with 13 bases in the middle. Germline-derived CDR1 and CDR2 are SGHNT and YYREEE (reference sequence). CDR3 DNA: TGTGCCAGCAGCCCCCGGGAGTCGGGCACAGATACGCAGTATTTT. As protein: CASSPRESGTDTQYF.

V gene TRBV6-5 combines with J gene TRBJ2-1; 7 bases align to TRBD1. The J segment lost 6 bases and the V segment lost 5 bases, leaving 4 bases of the junction unmatched. Germline V gene sequence: CDR1 MNHEY, CDR2 SVGAGI. This CDR3 contains 13 residues. CDR3 sequence: CASSPRGSNEQFF. The CDR3 nucleotides are TGTGCCAGCAGTCCCAGGGGGTCCAATGAGCAGTTCTTC.

This clonotype showed up just a few times. The V gene is TRBV6-2 or TRBV6-3, the J gene TRBJ2-5; TRBD2 matches 10 bases. Trimming took 5 bases from V and 3 from J; bases not matched to a gene: 3. The germline V gene has CDR1 MNHEY and CDR2 SVGEGT. CDR3 length equals 14 residues. The CDR3 bases are TGTGCCAGCAGTCCGAGCGGGAGGGAAGAGACCCAGTACTTC. This translates into CASSPSGREETQYF.

This chain connects TRBV20-1 to TRBJ2-7, with D maybe TRBD1 (6 bases). The germline gives CDR1 DFQATT, CDR2 SNEGSKA (reference sequence). V was pared by 6 bases and J by 6 bases, with 12 bases between. This CDR3 has 11 amino acids. The CDR3 DNA is TGCAGTGCCCCCTCGGACAGCGAGCAGTACTTC. Amino acid sequence: CSAPSDSEQYF.

The V call is TRBV7-8, the J call TRBJ2-1, with D hard to call. With 2 bases removed from V and 0 bases from J, the gap between germline ends came to 5 bases. This CDR3 has 14 residues. Germline lookup yields CDR1 SGHVS and CDR2 FQNEAQ. The CDR3 is CASSLTVSYNEQFF. CDR3 DNA: TGTGCCAGCAGCTTAACGGTCTCCTACAATGAGCAGTTCTTC.

V and J are TRBV20-1 and TRBJ1-4, with no clear D. The V end lost 3 bases, the J end lost 0 bases, and 8 bases lay between the germline ends. Germline CDR1 DFQATT, CDR2 SNEGSKA (reference sequence). There are 14 residues in the CDR3. CDR3 DNA sequence: TGCAGTGCTAGTCGGGCCGCAACTAATGAAAAACTGTTTTTT. Translating gives CSASRAATNEKLFF.

J is TRBJ2-3 and V is TRBV2; 9 nucleotides align to TRBD2. This CDR3 comprises 15 residues. In germline, CDR1 is SNHLY, CDR2 FYNNEI. V dropped 5 bases and J dropped 5; count of bases not matched to a gene: 8. CDR3 in amino acids: CASSRGAGGRDTQYF. CDR3 DNA: TGTGCCAGCAGTCGGGGCGCGGGGGGGCGAGATACGCAGTATTTT. Supplemented by reference TRBV2 and TRBJ2-3, the full variable domain reads EPEVTQTPSHQVTQMGQEVILRCVPISNHLYFYWYRQILGQKVEFLVSFYNNEISEKSEIFDDQFSVERPDGSNFTLKIRSTKLEDSAMYFCASSRGAGGRDTQYFGPGTRLTVL.

The chain combines TRBV4-1 with TRBJ2-7; 10 bases match TRBD2. Trimming took 1 base from V and 7 from J; bases not matched to a gene: 7. The CDR3 consists of 15 residues. Germline CDR1 is MGHRA and CDR2 is YSYEKL. The CDR3 nucleotides are TGCGCCAGCAGCCAAGCCAGCGGGGGGGCAAGAGAGCAGTACTTC. Translating it yields CASSQASGGAREQYF.

The CDR3 DNA sequence: TGTGCCAGCAGTGCGGGAACAGTGAGGGATCAGCCCCAGCATTTT. This translates into CASSAGTVRDQPQHF. V and J are TRBV6-1 and TRBJ1-5; D remains ambiguous. Germline V gives CDR1 MNHNS, CDR2 SASEGT. The CDR3 spans 15 residues. Trimming took off 4 bases at V and 5 bases at J, with 15 bases between the two ends.

The chain uses TRBV27 and TRBJ1-5; D is undetermined. CDR3 length: 9 amino acids. The germline V gene has CDR1 MNHEY and CDR2 SMNVEV (reference sequence). Trimming took off 6 bases at V and 10 bases at J, with 4 bases between the two ends. CDR3 loop: CASSRPQHF. For the CDR3, the DNA is TGTGCCAGCAGCCGTCCCCAGCATTTT.

This clonotype was detected a few times. CDR3 region: CASTFGQLAGAPLSSYEQYF. The CDR3 DNA reads as TGTGCCAGCACCTTTGGACAACTAGCGGGAGCGCCCCTAAGCTCCTACGAGCAGTACTTC. The chain carries TRBV7-8 and TRBJ2-7; 11 nucleotides agree with TRBD2. The CDR3 has 20 residues. The trim removed 7 bases at V and 0 bases at J, leaving 20 bases unmatched. Germline V CDR1 and CDR2: SGHVS, FQNEAQ.

The CDR3 DNA reads TGTGCCAGCAGCTCCCAGGGGGCGCGAGGCTACACCTTC. Encoded protein: CASSSQGARGYTF. The chain uses TRBV7-2 and TRBJ1-2; TRBD1 matches 8 bases. Per germline, CDR1 SGHTA and CDR2 FQGNSA. The ends lost 4 bases at V and 8 bases at J; junction bases unmatched: 6. CDR3 length: 13 amino acids.

J is TRBJ2-2 and V is TRBV29-1; D is undetermined. The CDR3 is 14 residues long. Germline CDR1 SQVTM, CDR2 ANQGSEA. Between the trimmed V and J ends, which lost 7 bases and 0 bases, there was a span of 12 bases. The CDR3 spells CSAKGPANTGELFF. CDR3 nucleotide sequence: TGCAGCGCCAAAGGGCCGGCGAACACCGGGGAGCTGTTTTTT.

CDR3 protein: CASSLEGAHYGYTF. CDR3 nucleotides: TGTGCCAGCAGCTTAGAGGGTGCACACTATGGCTACACCTTC. The J gene is TRBJ1-2, the V gene TRBV11-2; no firm D call. The V and J ends lost 0 bases and 3 bases respectively, with 8 bases between them. Germline V gene sequence: CDR1 SGHAT, CDR2 FQNNGV. The CDR3 is made up of 14 amino acids.

CDR3 coding DNA: TGTGCCAGCAGTGGACAGGGATATTCACCCCTCCACTTT. This sequence encodes CASSGQGYSPLHF. The chain recombines TRBV12-3 or TRBV12-4 with TRBJ1-6; TRBD1 aligns across 8 bases. This CDR3 comprises 13 residues. J was trimmed by 8 bases and V by 5 bases; bases with no gene match: 2.

The V and J genes are TRBV6-5 and TRBJ2-3; 8 bases align to TRBD2. The CDR3 is 15 amino acids. The trim removed 5 bases at V and 0 bases at J, leaving 4 bases unmatched. From germline, CDR1 is MNHEY and CDR2 SVGAGI. The CDR3 here is CASSRGGFSTDTQYF. The DNA for the CDR3 is TGTGCCAGCAGTCGGGGGGGATTTAGCACAGATACGCAGTATTTT.

The chain links TRBV7-4 to TRBJ2-7; 8 bases line up with TRBD2. The CDR3 has 15 amino acids. V lost 4 bases, J lost 5 bases, and 10 bases stayed unmatched. Germline values: CDR1 SGHVT, CDR2 SQSDAQ. The DNA of the CDR3 is TGTGCCAGCAGCTACCCCCTGAGCGGGAGTGACGAGCAGTACTTC. Its translation is CASSYPLSGSDEQYF.

In the case of this clonotype: A single base separates this from a much larger clone, so it may be a read error. The chain employs TRBV7-6 and TRBJ2-3; a possible D gene is TRBD2 (6 bases). The CDR3 totals 14 residues. CDR1 SGHVS and CDR2 FNYEAQ come from the germline V gene. V was cut by 5 bases and J by 4 bases, with 13 bases left in between. The CDR3 DNA is TGTGCCAGCAGCCCCTGGCCTAGCGCAGATACGCAGTATTTT. Protein sequence: CASSPWPSADTQYF.

The genes are TRBV6-5 and TRBJ1-6; unclear D gene. CDR3 length: 12 residues. V dropped 5 bases and J dropped 14 bases, with 13 bases sitting between them. Germline V gene sequence: CDR1 MNHEY, CDR2 SVGAGI. CDR3 residues: CASSTSPTALHF. For the CDR3, the DNA is TGTGCCAGCAGTACAAGCCCAACGGCCCTCCACTTT.

The chain joins TRBV10-3 to TRBJ1-1; TRBD1 agrees at 7 bases. V gave up 6 bases and J gave up 1 base; unmatched junction bases: 5. Per the germline V gene, CDR1 is ENHRY and CDR2 is SYGVKD. The CDR3 loop spans 14 amino acids. The CDR3 bases are TGTGCCATCAGCGGACAGGAAGAGAACACTGAAGCTTTCTTT. It translates to CAISGQEENTEAFF.

The gene calls are TRBV7-9 and TRBJ2-3; the match to TRBD2 covers 13 bases. CDR3 size: 16 residues. Germline lookup yields CDR1 SEHNR and CDR2 FQNEAQ (reference sequence). V shed 7 bases, J shed 4 bases, and the junction held 8 bases outside the gene matches. CDR3 sequence: CASTSTSGGPADTQYF. DNA of the CDR3: TGTGCCAGCACTTCGACTAGCGGGGGGCCGGCAGATACGCAGTATTTT.

This clonotype appeared a few times. The V and J genes are TRBV6-5 and TRBJ1-2, with D perhaps matching TRBD1 (5 bases). Trimming stripped 4 bases from V and 0 bases from J, with 9 bases between. CDR1 is MNHEY and CDR2 is SVGAGI in the germline V gene. This CDR3 spans 14 amino acids. The DNA for the CDR3 is TGTGCCAGCAGTTTTCGGGGCCCTAACTATGGCTACACCTTC. Protein product: CASSFRGPNYGYTF.